These 5 T cell receptor beta chains originate from one sample sequenced in a study of T-cell memory formation after mild COVID-19. TCRdb independently ran MiXCR on the 5' RACE reads; one entry per CDR3 protein. The sample contains about 360,000 distinct CDR3 sequences, approximately 15% of which appear only once. Material: PBMCs or a T cell subset sorted from them (not recorded which). These TCRs come from a man younger than 35 who had mild COVID-19 (a few samples of this study predate the infection). Cell type and time point are not known.

This clonotype was detected only a few times. V gene TRBV5-1 combines with J gene TRBJ2-3; 8 nucleotides line up with TRBD2. Germline CDR1 is SGHRS and CDR2 is YFSETQ. V gave up 4 bases and J gave up 5 bases; unmatched junction bases: 12. This CDR3 is built from 16 residues. CDR3 residues: CASSPQPGLGVDTQYF. In nucleotides, the CDR3 is TGCGCCAGCAGCCCCCAACCGGGACTAGGGGTAGATACGCAGTATTTT.

The gene calls are TRBV20-1 and TRBJ2-1, with D perhaps TRBD2 (7 bases). This CDR3 spans 12 amino acids. Trimming took off 1 base at V and 13 bases at J, with 14 bases between the two ends. CDR1 DFQATT and CDR2 SNEGSKA come from the germline V gene (reference sequence). The chain's CDR3 is CSARAPGGGQFF. CDR3 sequence (DNA): TGCAGTGCTAGAGCCCCTGGGGGGGGCCAGTTCTTC.

The chain links TRBV5-1 to TRBJ1-1; D unclear. Germline CDR1 SGHRS, CDR2 YFSETQ. This CDR3 has 16 amino acids. V was pared by 0 bases and J by 0 bases, with 12 bases between. The CDR3 region has the DNA TGCGCCAGCAGCTTGGATAGGCCCCAAATGAACACTGAAGCTTTCTTT. It translates to CASSLDRPQMNTEAFF.

This clonotype turned up a few times. The chain links TRBV5-1 to TRBJ2-3, with 10 bases fitting TRBD2. This CDR3 has 17 residues. The V segment lost 1 base and the J segment 1 base; nucleotides outside the gene matches: 6. Germline values: CDR1 SGHRS, CDR2 YFSETQ. CDR3 loop: CASSLQASGGRTDTQYF. The CDR3 nucleotides read TGCGCCAGCAGCTTGCAGGCTAGCGGGGGCCGCACAGATACGCAGTATTTT.

With regard to this clonotype: This may arise from a read error, as a much more abundant clone is one base away. This chain connects TRBV29-1 to TRBJ1-2; possibly TRBD1 for D (6 bases). The germline V gene has CDR1 SQVTM and CDR2 ANQGSEA. The CDR3 is made up of 13 amino acids. The CDR3 loop reads CSVEGQGPYGYNF. The CDR3 nucleotides read TGCAGCGTTGAAGGGCAGGGGCCCTATGGCTACAACTTC. Full variable domain (outside the CDR3, taken from reference TRBV29-1 and TRBJ1-2): SAVISQKPSRDICQRGTSLTIQCQVDSQVTMMFWYRQQPGQSLTLIATANQGSEATYESGFVIDKFPISRPNLTFSTLTVSNMSPEDSSIYLCSVEGQGPYGYNFGSGTRLTVV.